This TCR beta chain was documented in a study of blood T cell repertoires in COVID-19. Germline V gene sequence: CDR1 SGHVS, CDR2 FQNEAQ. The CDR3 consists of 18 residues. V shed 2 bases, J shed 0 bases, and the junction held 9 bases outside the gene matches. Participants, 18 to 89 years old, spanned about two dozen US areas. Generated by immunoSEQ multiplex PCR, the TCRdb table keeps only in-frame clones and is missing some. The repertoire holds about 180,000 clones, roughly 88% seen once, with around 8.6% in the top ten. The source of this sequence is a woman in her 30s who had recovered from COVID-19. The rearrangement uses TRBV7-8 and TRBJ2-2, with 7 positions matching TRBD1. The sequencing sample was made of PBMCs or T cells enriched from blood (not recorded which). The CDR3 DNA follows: TGTGCCAGCAGCTTAAGACAGGGAAGGGCCCCGAACACCGGGGAGCTGTTTTTT. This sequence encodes CASSLRQGRAPNTGELFF.